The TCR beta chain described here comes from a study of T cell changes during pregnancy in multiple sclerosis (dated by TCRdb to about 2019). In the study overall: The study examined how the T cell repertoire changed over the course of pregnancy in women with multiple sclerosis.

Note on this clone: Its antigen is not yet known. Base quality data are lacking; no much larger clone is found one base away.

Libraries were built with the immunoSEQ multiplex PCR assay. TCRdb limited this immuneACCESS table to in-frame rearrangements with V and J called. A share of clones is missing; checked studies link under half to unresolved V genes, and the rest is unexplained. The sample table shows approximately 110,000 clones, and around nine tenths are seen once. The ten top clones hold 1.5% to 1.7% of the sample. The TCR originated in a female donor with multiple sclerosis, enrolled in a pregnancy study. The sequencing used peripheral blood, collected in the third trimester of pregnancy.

The CDR3 amino acid sequence is: CASSQGQGMDTQYF. The DNA reads TGTGCCAGCAGCCAGGGACAGGGGATGGATACGCAGTATTTT. Recombination linked TRBV16 to TRBJ2-3, with TRBD1 matching 10 junction bases. CDR1 and CDR2, looked up from the germline V gene, are KGHSY and FQNENV. For this chain, trimming is 3 bases at the V end and 6 bases at the J end, and the number of junction bases without a gene match is 3. The cysteine opens and the phenylalanine closes a CDR3 of 14 amino acids. Solely the CDR3 DNA is kept, with 42 bases framed from the first base.